The clone carrying this T cell receptor (beta chain) was recorded once. Germline CDR1 reads MGHRA; CDR2 reads YSYEKL. The trim removed 4 bases at V and 2 bases at J, leaving 8 bases unmatched. This CDR3 comprises 16 residues. The entry originates in a study of blood T cell repertoires in COVID-19. Generated by immunoSEQ multiplex PCR, the TCRdb table keeps only in-frame clones and is missing some. The table shows approximately 150,000 clones, with roughly 84% occurring only once. Recovered participants had two consecutive negative NP/OP PCR tests, healthcare professional clearance, or symptom resolution.

Sequenced: PBMCs or T cells enriched from blood (not recorded which). The TCR comes from a woman aged 50 to 60 who had recovered from COVID-19. The chain employs TRBV4-1 and TRBJ2-1, with TRBD1 matching 7 bases. CDR3 sequence: CASSLVEGAAYNEQFF. DNA of the CDR3: TGCGCCAGCAGCCTTGTCGAGGGGGCGGCCTACAATGAGCAGTTCTTC.